The clone carrying this TCR beta chain was picked up a small number of times. Its antigen is undetermined. Trimming pared 2 bases from V and 3 bases from J, leaving 5 bases between. The germline CDR1 and CDR2 sequences are DFQATT and SNEGSKA (reference sequence). This CDR3 has 11 residues. This sample was included in a study of T-cell reconstitution after alpha-beta-depleted transplantation in children. As it was prepared, the TCRbeta library received unique molecular identifiers. One entry per CDR3 protein, called by TCRdb with MiXCR from the PCR reads. The sample holds a few hundred thousand distinct CDR3 sequences, around 25% seen once. General study results and limits: Alpha-beta T cells present about two months after transplant were reported to originate from several hundred expanded graft clones.

This TCR derives from a male patient aged 10 to 17 who had a stem cell transplant for acute lymphoblastic leukemia, so the T cells may come from the graft donor. V and J are TRBV20-1 and TRBJ2-7; D unresolved. The sample consisted of PBMCs, mostly from graft donor cells, taken 180 days after TCRalphabeta/CD19-depleted stem cell transplant. CDR3: CSARPVYEQYF. The CDR3 DNA follows: TGCAGTGCTAGACCGGTCTACGAGCAGTACTTC.